This TCR beta chain comes out of a study of graft-versus-host responses after intestinal transplantation. Study summary: Each of the recipients got a multivisceral, liver-intestinal, or isolated intestinal transplant.

Sequencing was performed with immunoSEQ multiplex PCR; in TCRdb, only in-frame clones are kept and a portion is missing. The data hold approximately 90,000 clones, with roughly 90% observed a single time. Germline CDR1 and CDR2: MGHRA and YSYEKL. V lost 4 bases, J lost 5 bases, and 14 bases lay in between. This CDR3 comprises 14 residues. A word on this clone: Antigen specificity is unknown.

Material: unstimulated CD8+ T cells sorted from spleen or lymph node cells, obtained before transplant. The TCR originated in a human donor who was the organ donor for an intestinal transplant. This chain connects TRBV4-1 to TRBJ1-1, with D perhaps TRBD1 (6 bases). CDR3 amino acids: CASSPVRGATEAFF. The DNA for the CDR3 is TGCGCCAGCAGCCCCGTTCGGGGGGCTACTGAAGCTTTCTTT.